One T cell receptor beta chain is described in this entry. The target antigen is unknown. The data are from a study of cytomegalovirus exposure and HLA in healthy donors. General observations from the study: Researchers reported in a later analysis that a missense DCLRE1C variant was tied to TCR beta V- and J-gene trimming. Rarity characterized most TCR sequences, yet some public TCRs appeared in many donors.

With 60 Vbeta and 13 Jbeta primers, the PCR was carried out. TCRdb's table, derived via immunoSEQ multiplex PCR, lists solely in-frame clones and lacks some. This table lists about 130,000 clones. Germline-derived CDR1 and CDR2 are SGHNT and YYREEE (reference sequence). This CDR3 region has 18 residues. V was clipped by 4 bases and J by 3 bases, with 25 bases between them. This sequence joins TRBV5-4 and TRBJ1-1; D is possibly TRBD1 (5 bases). The sequence came from a woman aged 60-75 years in good health and CMV-seronegative. Source material: PBMCs. The CDR3 DNA follows: TGTGCCAGCAGCCCCCGTGTAGCAGGGAAAGGGAGGGACACTGAAGCTTTCTTT. It codes for CASSPRVAGKGRDTEAFF.